This TCR beta chain was obtained from a study of identical twins. Findings and caveats of the study: Insertions were reduced in abundant cord blood beta clonotypes but not in memory repertoires.

Germline CDR1 reads SNHLY; CDR2 reads FYNNEI. The length of the CDR3 is 12 residues. Every sampled donor was Caucasian and healthy. The table lists this clonotype with a few counts. Its specificity is not known. A junction end diverges from the germline sequence, so it may reflect a read error. Using its own MiXCR run on the 5' RACE reads, TCRdb lists one record per CDR3 protein. The sample has about 790,000 distinct CDR3 sequences, roughly 20% seen once; the top ten hold under 15%. The sample also formed part of further work on T cells expressing NK-cell markers. This second report adds: Beta-chain profiling covered CD3+CD56+NKG2C+, CD3+CD56+NKG2C- and CD3+CD56-NKG2C+ sorted subsets. The study found these clonotypes also leading the CD3+CD56-NKG2C+ fraction in a handful of donors.

This TCR derives from a woman between 18 and 29 years old in good health. The V and J genes are TRBV2 and TRBJ1-2, with 7 nucleotides matching TRBD1. The sample comprised PBMCs. The CDR3 DNA reads as TGTGCCAGCACTGAAACAGGGGTGAACTACACCTTC. Its translation: CASTETGVNYTF.